Below are 4 T cell receptor beta chains sequenced from a single sample in a study of regulatory T cells in long-lasting Graves disease. Noted time point: persistent/refractory GD, antithyroid drugs over 5 years with positive TRAb. After RNA was extracted from PBMCs, the TCR library was made from it. TCR beta libraries were built with iRepertoire HTBI primers and Arm-PCR of CDR3 regions. TCRdb reprocessed the multiplex PCR reads via MiXCR and lists one record per CDR3 protein. The table has about 400,000 distinct CDR3 sequences, less than 25% seen once. The material sequenced was peripheral blood mononuclear cells (PBMCs), taken when the disease was refractory, from a patient treated with antithyroid drugs. These receptors came from a female donor with Graves disease.

This clonotype has a count of ten or more. V usage is TRBV12-3 or TRBV12-4 and J usage is TRBJ1-1; D is uncertain. The length of the CDR3 is 14 residues. V was cut by 5 bases and J by 0 bases, with 10 bases left in between. CDR3 coding DNA: TGTGCCAGCAGTCTTGGGCCCCTGAACACTGAAGCTTTCTTT. This gives the protein CASSLGPLNTEAFF.

In its sample, this clonotype was seen many times. V usage is TRBV27 and J usage is TRBJ2-7; the D gene is possibly TRBD1 (7 bases). V dropped 5 bases and J dropped 0 bases, with 17 bases sitting between them. CDR1 is MNHEY and CDR2 is SMNVEV in the germline V gene (reference sequence). The CDR3 is 16 amino acids. CDR3 loop: CASSIAGGQNSYEQYF. The DNA of the CDR3 is TGTGCCAGCAGTATCGCAGGGGGGCAGAACTCCTACGAGCAGTACTTC.

The V gene is TRBV29-1, the J gene TRBJ2-7; the match to TRBD1 covers 10 bases. The germline V gene encodes CDR1 SQVTM and CDR2 ANQGSEA. This CDR3 has 13 amino acids. V lost 4 bases and J lost 3; bases outside the gene matches: 3. For the CDR3, the DNA is TGCAGCGTTGTTTGGGACAGGGGCTACGAGCAGTACTTC. Translation: CSVVWDRGYEQYF.

This clonotype was detected a few times. The rearrangement uses TRBV5-5 and TRBJ1-4; D possibly corresponds to TRBD1 (6 bases). CDR1 SGHKS and CDR2 YYEKEE come from the germline V gene (reference sequence). Trimming pared 4 bases from V and 0 bases from J, leaving 16 bases between. The CDR3 has 17 residues. The DNA for the CDR3 is TGTGCCAGCAGCCCGGACAGCCTAGGGTCAACTAATGAAAAACTGTTTTTT. It translates to CASSPDSLGSTNEKLFF.